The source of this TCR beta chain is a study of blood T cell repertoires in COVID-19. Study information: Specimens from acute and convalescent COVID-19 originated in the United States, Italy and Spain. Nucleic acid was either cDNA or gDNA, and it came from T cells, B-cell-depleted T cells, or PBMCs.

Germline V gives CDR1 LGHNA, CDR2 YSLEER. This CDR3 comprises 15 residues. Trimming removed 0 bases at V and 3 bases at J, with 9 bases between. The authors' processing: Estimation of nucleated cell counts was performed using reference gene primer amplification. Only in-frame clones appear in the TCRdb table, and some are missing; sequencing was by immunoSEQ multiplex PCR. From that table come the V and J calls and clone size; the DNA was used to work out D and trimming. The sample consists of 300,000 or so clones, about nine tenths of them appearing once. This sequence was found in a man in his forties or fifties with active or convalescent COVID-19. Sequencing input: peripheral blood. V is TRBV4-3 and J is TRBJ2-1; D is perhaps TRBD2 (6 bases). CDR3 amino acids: CASSQETSHYNEQFF. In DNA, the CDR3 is TGCGCCAGCAGCCAAGAGACTAGTCACTACAATGAGCAGTTCTTC.